A single sample is the source of the 29 T cell receptor beta chains below, sequenced in a study of beta chain features in type 1 diabetes. Study findings and constraints: TCRB CDR3s from Type 1 diabetes patients were moderately but significantly shorter in all four CD4+ subsets.

As every portion of the isolated RNA was reverse transcribed, the sequencing read expressed TCRB transcripts. Clones were sequenced by immunoSEQ multiplex PCR, and TCRdb holds only the in-frame ones, with some missing. The table lists some 330,000 clones, around 13% of them singletons, with 0.0095% to 0.011% in the top ten. The antigens for these receptors are not known. Sequences were obtained from naive CD4+ T cells from blood. These receptors originate from a young woman with type 1 diabetes.

This clone was detected only a few times. This chain uses TRBV7-9 with TRBJ2-3; 8 bases are shared with TRBD2. This CDR3 comprises 17 residues. After removal of 5 bases from V and 1 base from J, the junction contained 11 bases not matched to a gene. CDR1 and CDR2 (germline): SEHNR, FQNEAQ (reference sequence). CDR3 sequence reads: CASSQPNLAGRTDTQYF. The CDR3 DNA follows: TGTGCCAGCAGCCAACCGAATCTAGCGGGTCGCACAGATACGCAGTATTTT.

This clone came up a few times. The chain has TRBV6-5 and TRBJ2-7; D remains unclear. The V gene lost 6 bases and the J gene lost 4 bases, with 10 bases spanning the gap. CDR3 length: 12 amino acids. The germline V gene encodes CDR1 MNHEY and CDR2 SVGAGI. The DNA of the CDR3 is TGTGCCAGCAGCACCGGTGTTTACGAGCAGTACTTC. Its protein is CASSTGVYEQYF.

This clone came up a few times. The gene calls are TRBV29-1 and TRBJ1-2; no clear D gene. Trimming took 5 bases from V and 1 from J, leaving 14 bases between them. From germline, CDR1 is SQVTM and CDR2 ANQGSEA. The CDR3 loop spans 14 amino acids. The CDR3 loop is CSVRTGTLNYGYTF. For the CDR3, the DNA is TGCAGCGTTAGGACGGGAACCCTTAACTATGGCTACACCTTC. The entire variable domain, with the rest obtained from reference TRBV29-1 and TRBJ1-2, is as follows: SAVISQKPSRDICQRGTSLTIQCQVDSQVTMMFWYRQQPGQSLTLIATANQGSEATYESGFVIDKFPISRPNLTFSTLTVSNMSPEDSSIYLCSVRTGTLNYGYTFGSGTRLTVV.

The V and J genes are TRBV13 and TRBJ2-7, with TRBD1 matching over 9 bases. CDR1 and CDR2 (germline): PRHDT, FYEKMQ (reference sequence). The V and J ends lost 5 bases and 4 bases, in that order; junction bases with no gene match: 6. The CDR3 length is 14 residues. The CDR3 coding sequence is TGTGCCAGCAGCAAACAGGGGGCGTTTTACGAGCAGTACTTC. Its translation: CASSKQGAFYEQYF.

The chain combines TRBV11-2 with TRBJ2-7; TRBD2 is a possible D gene (6 bases). This CDR3 has 15 residues. V lost 0 bases to trimming and J lost 2 bases, with 11 bases between them. The germline V gene encodes CDR1 SGHAT and CDR2 FQNNGV. This CDR3 reads CASSLELASTYEQYF. Here the CDR3 DNA reads TGTGCCAGCAGCTTAGAACTAGCATCCACCTACGAGCAGTACTTC.

J is TRBJ2-1 and V is TRBV29-1; tentative D call: TRBD2 (5 bases). Germline CDR1 reads SQVTM; CDR2 reads ANQGSEA. V lost 6 bases and J 7 bases, leaving 13 bases between the germline ends. This CDR3 has 12 residues. CDR3 loop: CSVTGSGNEQFF. CDR3 nucleotides: TGCAGCGTAACGGGGTCGGGAAATGAGCAGTTCTTC.

This clone has a handful of counts. This chain connects TRBV7-8 to TRBJ2-7; D is unclear. V dropped 2 bases and J dropped 4 bases, with 6 bases sitting between them. CDR1 and CDR2 (germline): SGHVS, FQNEAQ. This CDR3 is 12 amino acids long. This chain's CDR3 is CASSLSLYEQYF. CDR3 nucleotides: TGTGCCAGCAGCTTAAGTCTATACGAGCAGTACTTC.

The chain recombines TRBV15 with TRBJ2-2, with D unresolved. Trimming pared 7 bases from V and 0 bases from J, leaving 12 bases between. The germline gives CDR1 LNHNV, CDR2 YYDKDF (reference sequence). This CDR3 contains 15 residues. The CDR3 is CATTPTGTNTGELFF. CDR3 in DNA: TGTGCCACCACTCCGACGGGTACGAACACCGGGGAGCTGTTTTTT.

V is TRBV5-4 and J is TRBJ2-1; 12 nucleotides align to TRBD2. CDR3 length: 17 residues. Trimming at V came to 4 bases and at J to 0 bases, leaving 5 bases not matched to a gene. The germline CDR1 and CDR2 sequences are SGHNT and YYREEE (reference sequence). The DNA for the CDR3 is TGTGCCAGCAGCCGCAGACTAGCGGGGGCCTCCTACAATGAGCAGTTCTTC. Residues: CASSRRLAGASYNEQFF.

V and J are TRBV27 and TRBJ1-6; tentative D call: TRBD1 (5 bases). Between the trimmed V and J ends, which lost 2 bases and 10 bases, there was a span of 15 bases. Germline CDR1 and CDR2: MNHEY and SMNVEV (reference sequence). This CDR3 has 15 amino acids. In nucleotides, the CDR3 is TGTGCCAGCAGTTTACAGGGTTTGAGTGTATCACCCCTCCACTTT. Protein: CASSLQGLSVSPLHF.

This chain uses TRBV7-9 with TRBJ1-1; TRBD1 aligns across 12 bases. CDR1 SEHNR and CDR2 FQNEAQ come from the germline V gene (reference sequence). V lost 5 bases, J lost 1 base, and 2 bases stayed unmatched. The CDR3 extends over 15 amino acids. The CDR3 sequence is CASSLGQGANTEAFF. CDR3 nucleotide sequence: TGTGCCAGCAGCCTGGGACAGGGGGCGAACACTGAAGCTTTCTTT.

The gene calls are TRBV27 and TRBJ2-7, with D perhaps TRBD2 (6 bases). CDR3 length equals 14 residues. Trimming cost V 6 bases and J 0 bases, with 12 bases left between them. The germline V gene encodes CDR1 MNHEY and CDR2 SMNVEV (reference sequence). The CDR3 reads CASRPGLDSYEQYF. The CDR3 DNA reads as TGTGCCAGCAGGCCGGGACTGGACTCCTACGAGCAGTACTTC.

The V gene is TRBV9, the J gene TRBJ2-3; 9 positions match TRBD1. This CDR3 comprises 15 residues. V dropped 5 bases and J dropped 1; count of bases not matched to a gene: 5. CDR1 is SGDLS, CDR2 YYNGEE, per germline. DNA of the CDR3: TGTGCCAGCAGTCACAGGGGGCGGGGCACAGATACGCAGTATTTT. Its protein is CASSHRGRGTDTQYF.

This clone occurred a few times. The CDR3 loop reads CSVLGPDGKFF. The CDR3 coding sequence is TGCAGCGTTCTTGGGCCGGACGGGAAATTCTTC. This chain connects TRBV29-1 to TRBJ2-1, with D tentatively TRBD2 (5 bases). V lost 5 bases and J 16 bases, leaving 18 bases between the germline ends. The CDR3 sequence is 11 residues long. Germline lookup yields CDR1 SQVTM and CDR2 ANQGSEA.

The CDR3 reads CASSPFTSGNEQFF. The CDR3 DNA reads TGTGCCAGCTCACCATTCACTAGCGGGAATGAGCAGTTCTTC. The chain recombines TRBV18 with TRBJ2-1, with 9 bases aligning to TRBD2. From germline, CDR1 is KGHSH and CDR2 LQKENI. This CDR3 is built from 14 residues. Germline trimming cut 2 bases from V and 7 bases from J; bases unmatched to any gene: 3.

V usage is TRBV11-2 and J usage is TRBJ2-2; TRBD1 matches 7 bases. The V and J ends lost 4 bases and 4 bases, in that order; junction bases with no gene match: 0. The CDR3 extends over 13 amino acids. From germline, CDR1 is SGHAT and CDR2 FQNNGV. The CDR3 DNA reads as TGTGCCAGCAGCTCAGGGGGCACCGGGGAGCTGTTTTTT. It is translated as CASSSGGTGELFF.

This clone occurred a few times. The V and J genes are TRBV2 and TRBJ1-2, with 9 nucleotides matching TRBD1. The CDR3 spans 13 residues. The V and J ends lost 11 bases and 3 bases, in that order; junction bases with no gene match: 7. Germline assignment: CDR1 SNHLY and CDR2 FYNNEI. CDR3 protein: CAGRTGAYYGYTF. As DNA, the CDR3 is TGTGCCGGGCGGACAGGGGCCTACTATGGCTACACCTTC.

The V and J genes are TRBV19 and TRBJ1-1; unclear D gene. The CDR3 spans 18 residues. Germline V gives CDR1 LNHDA, CDR2 SQIVND (reference sequence). V was shortened by 3 bases and J by 4 bases, with 24 bases between the two germline ends. CDR3 amino acids: CASSMAGVLVRIGTEAFF. CDR3 sequence (DNA): TGTGCCAGTAGTATGGCCGGGGTGCTGGTTCGCATCGGCACTGAAGCTTTCTTT.

The chain combines TRBV5-1 with TRBJ2-7, with TRBD2 matching 11 bases. Germline V gives CDR1 SGHRS, CDR2 YFSETQ. The CDR3 is 14 amino acids. V lost 6 bases, J lost 5 bases, and 7 bases stayed unmatched. The CDR3 here is CASTTSGSLHEQYF. CDR3 bases: TGCGCCAGCACCACTAGCGGGAGTCTCCACGAGCAGTACTTC.

This rearrangement joins TRBV9 to TRBJ2-1, with 8 nucleotides matching TRBD2. The junction had 6 bases not matched to a gene; V was cut back by 1 base and J by 12 bases. The germline gives CDR1 SGDLS, CDR2 YYNGEE. CDR3 length: 13 amino acids. In DNA form, the CDR3 reads TGTGCCAGCAGCGTATCCGCGGGGGGACCGCAGTTCTTC. It codes for CASSVSAGGPQFF.

The chain combines TRBV29-1 with TRBJ1-2; tentatively, D is TRBD1 (5 bases). The CDR3 spans 10 residues. In germline, CDR1 is SQVTM, CDR2 ANQGSEA. Trimming cost V 3 bases and J 8 bases, with 7 bases left between them. CDR3 in DNA: TGCAGCGTTGAGGAGGGGGGCTACACCTTC. Amino acids: CSVEEGGYTF.

The J gene is TRBJ2-7, the V gene TRBV19; no definite D call. The V gene's germline CDR1 is LNHDA and CDR2 SQIVND (reference sequence). The CDR3 extends over 14 amino acids. Trimming stripped 1 base from V and 2 bases from J, with 9 bases between. The CDR3, as DNA: TGTGCCAGTAGTATAGTAAGCGCACCCTACGAGCAGTACTTC. Residues: CASSIVSAPYEQYF.

The V gene is TRBV5-1, the J gene TRBJ2-3; TRBD2 agrees at 9 bases. The junction had 8 bases not matched to a gene; V was cut back by 5 bases and J by 4 bases. Germline V gives CDR1 SGHRS, CDR2 YFSETQ. CDR3 length equals 15 residues. CDR3 residues: CASRLGGGASDTQYF. The CDR3 DNA reads TGCGCCAGCAGGCTTGGCGGGGGGGCATCAGATACGCAGTATTTT.

The chain combines TRBV7-6 with TRBJ2-1; 10 bases line up with TRBD2. Unmatched junction bases numbered 7, after V lost 1 base and J lost 10 bases. The CDR3 loop spans 15 amino acids. The germline V gene has CDR1 SGHVS and CDR2 FNYEAQ. The CDR3 bases are TGTGCCAGCAGCTTAGTAAGCGGGGGGGCCGGAGAGCAGTTCTTC. Amino acids: CASSLVSGGAGEQFF. Filled out from reference TRBV7-6 and TRBJ2-1, the complete variable domain reads GAGVSQSPRYKVTKRGQDVALRCDPISGHVSLYWYRQALGQGPEFLTYFNYEAQQDKSGLPNDRFSAERPEGSISTLTIQRTEQRDSAMYRCASSLVSGGAGEQFFGPGTRLTVL.

The chain has TRBV7-2 and TRBJ2-5; D gene unclear. CDR1 SGHTA and CDR2 FQGNSA come from the germline V gene. The length of the CDR3 is 15 residues. V was shortened by 0 bases and J by 1 base, with 9 bases between the two germline ends. For the CDR3, the DNA is TGTGCCAGCAGCTTAGCCCACAGACCCCAAGAGACCCAGTACTTC. Translating gives CASSLAHRPQETQYF.

The J gene is TRBJ1-5, the V gene TRBV7-2; 8 nucleotides align to TRBD1. The CDR3 spans 14 residues. Per the germline V gene, CDR1 is SGHTA and CDR2 is FQGNSA. V lost 5 bases, J lost 6 bases, and 6 bases stayed unmatched. The DNA of the CDR3 is TGTGCCAGCAGCAGAGACAGGGGAGGTCAGCCCCAGCATTTT. Translation gives CASSRDRGGQPQHF.

This rearrangement joins TRBV7-2 to TRBJ1-1; no definite D call. Germline values: CDR1 SGHTA, CDR2 FQGNSA. CDR3 size: 16 residues. V was pared by 4 bases and J by 1 base, with 16 bases between. CDR3 bases: TGTGCCAGCAGCTCGGTATGGGCGAGCACGAACACTGAAGCTTTCTTT. Amino acids: CASSSVWASTNTEAFF.

A remark on this clone: The sample has other DNA sequences that encode this CDR3 too. The V and J genes are TRBV5-1 and TRBJ2-1; D is undetermined. V was trimmed by 0 bases and J by 0 bases, leaving 7 bases between them. The CDR3 length is 15 residues. Germline V gene lookup returns CDR1 SGHRS and CDR2 YFSETQ. The CDR3 loop reads CASSLGRSSYNEQFF. The CDR3 region has the DNA TGCGCCAGCAGCTTGGGCAGAAGCTCCTACAATGAGCAGTTCTTC.

The chain carries TRBV11-2 and TRBJ2-3, with D uncertain. The CDR3 runs to 14 residues. From germline, CDR1 is SGHAT and CDR2 FQNNGV. V lost 0 bases to trimming and J lost 2 bases, with 6 bases between them. The CDR3 protein is CASSLDRATDTQYF. The CDR3 DNA is TGTGCCAGCAGCTTAGACCGAGCCACAGATACGCAGTATTTT. The variable domain in full, with the rest retrieved from reference TRBV11-2 and TRBJ2-3, is EAGVAQSPRYKIIEKRQSVAFWCNPISGHATLYWYQQILGQGPKLLIQFQNNGVVDDSQLPKDRFSAERLKGVDSTLKIQPAKLEDSAVYLCASSLDRATDTQYFGPGTRLTVL.